One sample yielded the 9 T cell receptor beta chains listed below, sequenced in a study of T cell responses to AZD1222 COVID-19 vaccine. The data were produced by immunoSEQ multiplex PCR, yet TCRdb's version contains in-frame clones alone and is incomplete. This table holds 100,000 or so clones, about 87% found once. The specimen was peripheral blood, collected on day 0 of AZD1222 vaccination. The receptors originated from an adult in good health.

The chain links TRBV28 to TRBJ1-5; no definite D call. The CDR3 length is 14 residues. Germline V gene data show CDR1 as MDHEN and CDR2 as SYDVKM. Trimming took off 3 bases at V and 3 bases at J, with 9 bases between the two ends. The CDR3 region is CASSFRSFNQPQHF. As DNA, the CDR3 is TGTGCCAGCAGTTTCAGGAGCTTCAATCAGCCCCAGCATTTT.

This clone was picked up one time. The chain is built from TRBV20-1 and TRBJ2-5; D not resolved. Per the germline V gene, CDR1 is DFQATT and CDR2 is SNEGSKA (reference sequence). This CDR3 has 11 amino acids. CDR3 loop: CTPGPWETQYF. The CDR3 DNA reads TGCACCCCCGGGCCATGGGAGACCCAGTACTTC.

The V and J genes are TRBV6-6 and TRBJ2-7; D not certain. The CDR3 spans 11 residues. CDR1 is MNHNY and CDR2 is SVGAGI in the germline V gene (reference sequence). V was shortened by 6 bases and J by 6 bases, with 9 bases between the two germline ends. CDR3 coding DNA: TGTGCCAGCAGCCTAACCGGCGAGCAGTACTTC. It specifies CASSLTGEQYF.

The V gene is TRBV9, the J gene TRBJ1-1, with D tentatively TRBD1 (5 bases). The CDR3 extends over 17 amino acids. The V gene's germline CDR1 is SGDLS and CDR2 YYNGEE. Trimming removed 0 bases from V and 4 bases from J, with 19 bases in between. In DNA, the CDR3 is TGTGCCAGCAGCGTAGGGGGGAACTTGGGCGTGGGCACTGAAGCTTTCTTT. Its translation: CASSVGGNLGVGTEAFF.

In the case of this clone: This may stem from a read error, because a much larger clone lies one nucleotide away. The chain links TRBV9 to TRBJ2-5; 8 nucleotides match TRBD1. CDR1 is SGDLS, CDR2 YYNGEE, per germline. There are 14 residues in the CDR3. J was trimmed by 1 base and V by 4 bases; bases with no gene match: 3. The DNA of the CDR3 is TGTGCCAGCAGCTTAGGACAGGGCCAAGAGACCCAGTACTTC. Translated: CASSLGQGQETQYF.

This sequence joins TRBV18 and TRBJ1-4; no clear D. The CDR3 is 13 amino acids. Germline V lookup: CDR1 KGHSH, CDR2 LQKENI. Trimming shortened V by 0 bases and J by 9 bases, and 8 bases separated the two germline ends. CDR3 loop: CASSPPSEQKLFF. The CDR3 coding sequence is TGTGCCAGCTCACCACCGTCAGAGCAAAAACTGTTTTTT.

V is TRBV4-3 and J is TRBJ2-1; no firm D call. V dropped 1 base and J dropped 4 bases, with 8 bases sitting between them. This CDR3 contains 14 residues. Germline V gene sequence: CDR1 LGHNA, CDR2 YSLEER. CDR3 bases: TGCGCCAGCAGCCAAGGGGGATATTACAATGAGCAGTTCTTC. Protein: CASSQGGYYNEQFF.

This chain uses TRBV3-1 (or the pseudogene TRBV3-2) with TRBJ2-7; 7 bases agree with TRBD2. The CDR3 is 14 amino acids. The V gene end was trimmed by 3 bases and the J gene end by 1 base; junction bases not matched to a gene: 3. CDR1 and CDR2 from the germline V gene are LGHDT and YNNKEL (reference sequence). The CDR3 loop is CASSQRGGSYEQYF. As DNA, the CDR3 is TGTGCCAGCAGCCAGCGCGGGGGTTCCTACGAGCAGTACTTC.

The J gene is TRBJ2-7, the V gene TRBV21-1; the table's D call, TRBD2, was not checked against the DNA. TRBV21-1 is shown as a pseudogene. This CDR3 contains 15 residues. The CDR3 nucleotides are TGTGCCAGCAACCTGGGACTAGCGGGTAGAAGCGAGCAGTACTTC. This codes for CASNLGLAGRSEQYF.